This T cell receptor (beta chain) was sequenced for a study of CD8 T cells in ankylosing spondylitis. Findings of the study overall: Roughly eight highly homologous variants made up a TCR beta motif that seemed to typify ankylosing spondylitis blood. Matched synovial fluid from ankylosing spondylitis patients was reported to be enriched for disease-linked clones. Some of these motif variants have turned up before, in reports on reactive arthritis synovial fluid and blood. Within peripheral blood, clones linked to disease were CD8+ and relatively rare.

This clonotype was found many times. The antigen remains undetermined. Libraries of TCR beta came from quantitative 5'-RACE with molecular barcodes. Each CDR3 protein is one row after TCRdb ran MiXCR on the 5' RACE reads. The profile covers roughly 670,000 distinct CDR3 sequences, with around 20% appearing a single time and around 19% taken by the ten largest. V dropped 2 bases and J dropped 5; count of bases not matched to a gene: 5. Germline-derived CDR1 and CDR2 are MGHRA and YSYEKL. The CDR3 is 15 residues long. Material: blood, either unsorted or a sorted T cell fraction (not recorded which). The genes are TRBV4-1 and TRBJ2-1, with TRBD2 identical over 8 bases. The sequence derives from a male donor with ankylosing spondylitis. This chain's CDR3 is CASSQLISGDNEQFF. CDR3 DNA sequence: TGCGCCAGCAGCCAATTGATTAGCGGGGACAATGAGCAGTTCTTC.